Listed below are T cell receptor beta chains from one sample, sequenced in a study of blood T cell repertoires in COVID-19. Assay used: immunoSEQ multiplex PCR; TCRdb lists only in-frame clones, some missing. The sample has approximately 90,000 clones, roughly 80% seen once. The material sequenced was peripheral blood. The receptors were sampled from a man aged 60 to 75 with acute or convalescent COVID-19. Both conserved end residues are part of each CDR3. Each record gives: clone size, V gene, D gene, J gene, CDR3 protein, CDR3 DNA. D genes are given only for firm matches. Expanded clones get a size class; other rows say once, few or many, or leave the size out.

.,TRBV12-3/TRBV12-4,.,TRBJ2-5,CASSLARETQYF,TGTGCCAGCAGTTTAGCCCGAGAGACCCAGTACTTC
.,TRBV6-5,TRBD2,TRBJ2-1,CASSSLSGSSYNEQFF,TGTGCCAGCAGTTCCCTTAGCGGGAGCTCCTACAATGAGCAGTTCTTC
.,TRBV18,TRBD2,TRBJ2-5,CASSSDPGLGGTQYF,TGTGCCAGCTCATCAGACCCGGGACTAGGTGGGACCCAGTACTTC
.,TRBV19,TRBD2,TRBJ2-1,CASSPSEAGEQFF,TGTGCCAGTAGTCCGTCCGAAGCGGGGGAGCAGTTCTTC
.,TRBV18,.,TRBJ2-5,CASSPTSGEQETQYF,TGTGCCAGCTCACCCACTTCCGGGGAGCAAGAGACCCAGTACTTC
.,TRBV6-2/TRBV6-3,.,TRBJ1-5,CASSYSLPRGSNQPQHF,TGTGCCAGCAGTTACTCACTTCCGCGAGGTAGCAATCAGCCCCAGCATTTT
.,TRBV5-6,.,TRBJ2-7,CASSLSGPISYEQYF,TGTGCCAGCAGCTTGTCAGGGCCCATCTCCTACGAGCAGTACTTC
.,TRBV7-6,TRBD1,TRBJ2-3,CASSPWTGDNTQYF,TGTGCCAGCAGCCCTTGGACAGGGGACAATACGCAGTATTTT
.,TRBV5-5,TRBD1,TRBJ1-3,CASSLAEGGASGNTIYF,TGTGCCAGCAGCTTGGCAGAAGGGGGCGCTTCTGGAAACACCATATATTTT
.,TRBV12-3/TRBV12-4,.,TRBJ2-7,CASSLAGSYEQYF,TGTGCCAGCAGTTTGGCAGGGTCCTACGAGCAGTACTTC
few,TRBV9,.,TRBJ1-2,CASSVARATGYGYTF,TGTGCCAGCAGCGTAGCAAGGGCGACAGGTTATGGCTACACCTTC
.,TRBV4-1,.,TRBJ2-7,CASSQDLDRRGRLAEGYEQYF,TGCGCCAGCAGCCAAGATTTGGACAGAAGGGGGAGACTAGCAGAAGGCTACGAGCAGTACTTC
.,TRBV5-1,TRBD1,TRBJ2-1,CASRGTGGNSYNEQFF,TGCGCCAGCAGAGGGACAGGGGGAAACTCCTACAATGAGCAGTTCTTC
.,TRBV7-9,.,TRBJ1-3,CASSLAPYTIYF,TGTGCCAGCAGCTTAGCCCCATACACCATATATTTT
.,TRBV27,TRBD1,TRBJ1-1,CASRLGPGGRAFF,TGTGCCAGCAGATTGGGCCCAGGGGGGCGAGCTTTCTTT
.,TRBV6-4,.,TRBJ1-1,CASSEKGGSTEAFF,TGTGCCAGCAGTGAAAAGGGAGGGAGCACTGAAGCTTTCTTT
.,TRBV6-2/TRBV6-3,TRBD1,TRBJ1-5,CASSMTTGGSPRGNQPQHF,TGTGCCAGCAGCATGACTACAGGGGGCAGCCCTAGGGGCAATCAGCCCCAGCATTTT
.,TRBV9,TRBD2,TRBJ2-1,CASSQSGTSGRGEQFF,TGTGCCAGCAGCCAGTCCGGGACTAGCGGGAGGGGTGAGCAGTTCTTC
.,TRBV18,TRBD1,TRBJ2-7,CASSPPRGQGTYEQYF,TGTGCCAGCTCACCACCCCGAGGACAGGGAACCTACGAGCAGTACTTC
.,TRBV5-1,.,TRBJ1-1,CASSSDRLNTEAFF,TGCGCCAGCAGCTCAGACAGATTAAACACTGAAGCTTTCTTT
.,TRBV7-6,TRBD2,TRBJ2-3,CASSLGLAGGTDTQYF,TGTGCCAGCAGCTTGGGACTAGCGGGGGGCACAGATACGCAGTATTTT
.,TRBV27,TRBD2,TRBJ2-1,CASSRLTSGVGNEQFF,TGTGCCAGCAGTCGATTGACTAGCGGGGTGGGAAATGAGCAGTTCTTC
.,TRBV28,TRBD1,TRBJ2-7,CASTYRDRPYEQYF,TGTGCCAGTACTTACCGGGACAGACCCTACGAGCAGTACTTC
.,TRBV3-1/TRBV3-2,.,TRBJ1-1,CASSTTLDTEAFF,TGTGCCAGCAGCACTACTCTGGACACTGAAGCTTTCTTT
few,TRBV2,TRBD2,TRBJ2-2,CAGGGSATGELFF,TGTGCCGGCGGGGGTTCTGCCACCGGGGAGCTGTTTTTT
.,TRBV4-2,.,TRBJ1-3,CASSQDRGDTIYF,TGTGCCAGCAGCCAAGATCGGGGAGACACCATATATTTT
.,TRBV18,.,TRBJ2-3,CASSRALDTQYF,TGTGCCAGCTCACGTGCGTTAGATACGCAGTATTTT
few,TRBV21-1,.,TRBJ1-6,CASSKDVERGGWNSPLHF,TGTGCCAGCAGCAAAGATGTAGAGCGTGGGGGCTGGAATTCACCCCTCCACTTT
.,TRBV13,.,TRBJ2-3,CASLPDSSTDTQYF,TGTGCCAGCCTCCCGGACAGCAGCACAGATACGCAGTATTTT
.,TRBV10-2,TRBD1,TRBJ2-1,CASRGTGYNEQFF,TGCGCCAGCAGGGGGACAGGGTACAATGAGCAGTTCTTC
.,TRBV15,TRBD2,TRBJ2-3,CATSRGNSGGTDTQYF,TGTGCCACCAGCAGAGGTAATAGCGGGGGCACAGATACGCAGTATTTT
.,TRBV30,.,TRBJ2-2,CAWSGRGRSPNTGELFF,TGTGCCTGGAGTGGGCGAGGGCGGTCTCCGAACACCGGGGAGCTGTTTTTT
.,TRBV5-1,.,TRBJ2-1,CASRVSSYNEQFF,TGCGCCAGCAGAGTTAGCTCCTACAATGAGCAGTTCTTC
few,TRBV9,TRBD2,TRBJ2-3,CASSVSGGSTDTQYF,TGTGCCAGCAGCGTATCGGGGGGGAGCACAGATACGCAGTATTTT
once,TRBV28,.,TRBJ2-4,CASSFDWNADIQYF,TGTGCCAGCAGTTTCGATTGGAACGCGGACATTCAGTACTTC
.,TRBV28,.,TRBJ1-6,CASSSGNSPLHF,TGTGCCAGCAGCTCAGGGAATTCACCCCTCCACTTT
.,TRBV30,TRBD1,TRBJ1-1,CAWSLGQGVSEAFF,TGTGCCTGGAGTTTAGGACAGGGGGTATCTGAAGCTTTCTTT
.,TRBV19,TRBD2,TRBJ2-1,CASSTLAGYGGEQFF,TGTGCCAGTAGTACACTAGCGGGATACGGTGGTGAGCAGTTCTTC
.,TRBV4-3,.,TRBJ1-5,CASSQDHEGVNQPQHF,TGCGCCAGCAGCCAAGATCATGAGGGGGTTAATCAGCCCCAGCATTTT
.,TRBV6-5,.,TRBJ1-6,CASSYSLQGGIPLHF,TGTGCCAGCAGTTACTCGCTGCAGGGTGGGATACCCCTCCACTTT
.,TRBV27,TRBD1,TRBJ1-2,CASRPMGQGLYYGYTF,TGTGCCAGCAGGCCTATGGGACAGGGACTCTACTATGGCTACACCTTC
few,TRBV10-3,.,TRBJ1-5,CAISQGSNQPQHF,TGTGCCATCAGTCAGGGTAGCAATCAGCCCCAGCATTTT
.,TRBV10-3,TRBD2,TRBJ2-3,CAISESGSGRSPDTQYF,TGTGCCATCAGTGAGTCAGGTAGCGGGAGGAGCCCAGATACGCAGTATTTT
.,TRBV7-8,TRBD2,TRBJ2-1,CASSLVPSGSSYNEQFF,TGTGCCAGCAGCTTAGTGCCTAGCGGGAGTAGTTACAATGAGCAGTTCTTC
.,TRBV6-6,TRBD1,TRBJ1-6,CASRTHRGGSPLHF,TGTGCCAGCAGAACTCACAGGGGAGGTTCACCCCTCCACTTT
.,TRBV7-8,TRBD2,TRBJ2-1,CASSLPGTSGGLGSYNEQFF,TGTGCCAGCAGCCTACCCGGGACTAGCGGGGGTCTCGGCTCCTACAATGAGCAGTTCTTC
.,TRBV21-1,.,TRBJ2-7,CASRGGGAYEQYF,TGTGCCAGCCGGGGAGGGGGGGCCTACGAGCAGTACTTC
.,TRBV27,.,TRBJ2-3,CASSTGTATDTQYF,TGTGCCAGTTCTACAGGGACCGCAACAGATACGCAGTATTTT
once,TRBV6-4,.,TRBJ2-3,CASSDSGTSTDTQYF,TGTGCCAGCAGTGACTCAGGGACTAGCACAGATACGCAGTATTTT
.,TRBV7-2,TRBD1,TRBJ1-4,CASSFGQGGGPTNEKLFF,TGTGCCAGCAGCTTTGGACAGGGTGGAGGCCCAACTAATGAAAAACTGTTTTTT
few,TRBV5-4,.,TRBJ2-7,CASSGSGNYEQYF,TGTGCCAGCAGTGGATCGGGGAATTATGAGCAGTACTTC
.,TRBV7-2,TRBD2,TRBJ2-3,CASSLRSGGTDTQYF,TGTGCCAGCAGCTTAAGGAGCGGGGGCACAGATACGCAGTATTTT
.,TRBV5-1,.,TRBJ2-7,CASSLALVQAPIF,TGCGCCAGCAGCTTGGCTCTGGTGCAGGCCCCAATCTTC
.,TRBV10-2,.,TRBJ2-6,CASRTDSQANVLTF,TGCGCCAGCAGGACCGACAGCCAGGCCAACGTCCTGACTTTC